This T cell receptor (beta chain) emerged from a study of blood T cell repertoires in COVID-19. About the study: The study counted Cohort 3 donors as recovered given two negative PCRs, clearance, or symptom resolution.

Germline CDR1 is MDHEN and CDR2 is SYDVKM. CDR3 size: 13 residues. Trimming removed 5 bases at V and 13 bases at J, with 18 bases between. Only in-frame clones appear in the TCRdb table, and some are missing; sequencing was by immunoSEQ multiplex PCR. The sample holds under 150,000 clones; over 75% are singletons and the top ten take roughly 3.8%. The sample holds one count of this clone. Sequenced material: PBMCs or T cells enriched from blood (not recorded which). This chain connects TRBV28 to TRBJ2-4, with a possible D match to TRBD1 (6 bases). The TCR was taken from a man aged 50 or older in a cohort exposed to, infected with or recovered from COVID-19 (not recorded which). DNA of the CDR3: TGTGCCAGCAGTCAAAATGGGACACCCAAACAGTACTTC. Translating it yields CASSQNGTPKQYF.